These 14 T cell receptor beta chains were sequenced from one sample in a study of prognosis after radiotherapy for stage I lung cancer. Starting from genomic DNA, TCR beta CDR3 was amplified through two-round multiplex PCR. The use of primers specific to each TRBV and TRBJ gene characterized first-round PCR. TCRdb processed the multiplex PCR reads anew with MiXCR; each CDR3 protein has one entry. This table holds about 8,500 distinct CDR3 sequences, less than 65% found once. Sequencing was performed on PBMCs, taken before or after stereotactic body radiation therapy (not recorded which). The receptors were sampled from a donor of 50 years or more with non-small cell lung cancer.

Note on this clonotype: A read error likely explains this, since a far larger clone differs by one base. V gene TRBV6-4 combines with J gene TRBJ2-7; D is undetermined. CDR1 MRHNA and CDR2 SNTAGT come from the germline V gene. V lost 6 bases and J lost 4, with 19 bases in between. The length of the CDR3 is 15 residues. CDR3 nucleotide sequence: TGTGCCAGCAGCCCCCCCGCAGTGGGGTGGTACGAGCAGTACTTC. This encodes CASSPPAVGWYEQYF.

This clonotype came up many times. J is TRBJ2-2 and V is TRBV7-3, with D unclear. Germline V gene data show CDR1 as SGHTA and CDR2 as FQGTGA. This CDR3 is built from 14 residues. The V end lost 5 bases, the J end lost 6 bases, and 13 bases lay between the germline ends. CDR3 DNA: TGTGCCAGCAGCAAGACACTGATCGCCGGGGAGCTGTTTTTT. This sequence encodes CASSKTLIAGELFF.

This clonotype occurred a few times. This chain joins TRBV15 and TRBJ2-1; TRBD1 is a possible D gene (5 bases). CDR1 is LNHNV and CDR2 is YYDKDF in the germline V gene (reference sequence). This CDR3 contains 17 residues. Between the trimmed V and J ends, which lost 5 bases and 4 bases, there was a span of 21 bases. CDR3 nucleotides: TGTGCCACCAGCGGTTACTTACCTGGACATGGGTACAATGAGCAGTTCTTC. It yields the protein CATSGYLPGHGYNEQFF.

J is TRBJ2-6 and V is TRBV6-1, with 12 nucleotides matching TRBD2. The CDR3 sequence is 17 residues long. The V segment lost 4 bases and the J segment 2 bases; nucleotides outside the gene matches: 3. Germline V gene sequence: CDR1 MNHNS, CDR2 SASEGT. The DNA for the CDR3 is TGTGCCAGCAGTGGGACTAGCGGGACGGCTGGGGCCAACGTCCTGACTTTC. This codes for CASSGTSGTAGANVLTF.

This chain links TRBV28 with TRBJ1-6, with D unclear. The CDR3 is made up of 14 amino acids. V was shortened by 4 bases and J by 7 bases, with 11 bases between the two germline ends. CDR1 and CDR2 from the germline V gene are MDHEN and SYDVKM. Written as DNA, the CDR3 is TGTGCCAGCAGTTCACACCGGCAGAATTCACCCCTCCACTTT. Protein product: CASSSHRQNSPLHF.

This sequence joins TRBV20-1 and TRBJ2-7; TRBD2 is a possible D gene (6 bases). CDR1 is DFQATT, CDR2 SNEGSKA, per germline (reference sequence). Trimming stripped 2 bases from V and 4 bases from J, with 15 bases between. The CDR3 has 14 amino acids. CDR3 DNA sequence: TGCAGTGCTAGAAAGAGGGACTTCAGATACGAGCAGTACTTC. This translates into CSARKRDFRYEQYF.

J is TRBJ1-1 and V is TRBV7-8, with D tentatively TRBD1 (6 bases). The CDR3 loop spans 14 amino acids. In germline, CDR1 is SGHVS, CDR2 FQNEAQ. V was trimmed by 7 bases and J by 0 bases, leaving 12 bases between them. The CDR3 DNA sequence: TGTGCCAGCAAAGGGGGGGAGGTGAACACTGAAGCTTTCTTT. Its translation: CASKGGEVNTEAFF. Using reference TRBV7-8 and TRBJ1-1 for the parts outside the CDR3, the full variable domain is GAGVSQSPRYKVAKRGQDVALRCDPISGHVSLFWYQQALGQGPEFLTYFQNEAQLDKSGLPSDRFFAERPEGSVSTLKIQRTQQEDSAVYLCASKGGEVNTEAFFGQGTRLTVV.

The chain employs TRBV6-4 and TRBJ2-1, with 14 bases aligning to TRBD2. Trimming took 2 bases from V and 8 from J; bases not matched to a gene: 8. Germline assignment: CDR1 MRHNA and CDR2 SNTAGT. The CDR3 is 17 amino acids. The DNA of the CDR3 is TGTGCCAGCAGTGACGGGACTAGCGGGAGTGAGGTCGATGAGCAGTTCTTC. It specifies CASSDGTSGSEVDEQFF.

The V and J genes are TRBV2 and TRBJ2-7; D may match TRBD1 or TRBD2 (5 bases each). V dropped 6 bases and J dropped 4 bases, with 13 bases sitting between them. CDR3 size: 13 residues. Looked up from germline, CDR1 is SNHLY and CDR2 is FYNNEI. DNA of the CDR3: TGTGCCAGCAGCGGGACGAGACCATACGAGCAGTACTTC. Its protein product is CASSGTRPYEQYF. Filled out from reference TRBV2 and TRBJ2-7, the complete variable domain reads EPEVTQTPSHQVTQMGQEVILRCVPISNHLYFYWYRQILGQKVEFLVSFYNNEISEKSEIFDDQFSVERPDGSNFTLKIRSTKLEDSAMYFCASSGTRPYEQYFGPGTRLTVT.

The V call is TRBV7-2, the J call TRBJ1-3, with TRBD1 as a possible D gene (5 bases). Trimming left V 5 bases short and J 2 bases short, with 13 bases between. CDR3 size: 15 residues. CDR1 and CDR2 from the germline V gene are SGHTA and FQGNSA. CDR3 in amino acids: CASSADSAPGNTIYF. CDR3 coding DNA: TGTGCCAGCAGCGCAGACAGTGCTCCTGGAAACACCATATATTTT.

V and J are TRBV6-2 or TRBV6-3 and TRBJ2-7; TRBD2 matches at 14 bases. CDR1 is MNHEY, CDR2 SVGEGT, per germline. The CDR3 length is 15 residues. J lost 2 bases, V lost 6 bases, and 3 bases had no gene match. DNA of the CDR3: TGTGCCAGCAGCAGGGGACTAGCGGGAGCCTACGAGCAGTACTTC. This sequence encodes CASSRGLAGAYEQYF.

As for this clonotype: A read error is likely here: a far larger clone is one base away. The gene calls are TRBV12-3 or TRBV12-4 and TRBJ2-4, with a tentative D call TRBD2 (6 bases). CDR3 size: 14 residues. CDR3 protein: CASSLAGGGSEQLF. As DNA, the CDR3 is TGTGCCAGCAGTTTGGCCGGGGGAGGCAGTGAGCAGCTCTTC.

In this sample, this clonotype is medium-sized. This chain uses TRBV27 with TRBJ1-5; maybe TRBD1 (5 bases). V dropped 3 bases and J dropped 11 bases, with 14 bases sitting between them. Looked up from germline, CDR1 is MNHEY and CDR2 is SMNVEV (reference sequence). The CDR3 sequence is 13 residues long. Written as DNA, the CDR3 is TGTGCCAGCAGTTTGCGGGGACTGGAAACCCAGCATTTT. Protein: CASSLRGLETQHF.

The chain uses TRBV5-8 and TRBJ2-2, with TRBD2 matching over 10 bases. V lost 3 bases and J lost 4; bases outside the gene matches: 3. This CDR3 is built from 15 residues. Germline-derived CDR1 and CDR2 are SGHTS and YDEGEE. The CDR3 loop reads CASSSGLATTGELFF. The CDR3 DNA follows: TGTGCCAGCAGCTCGGGACTAGCGACCACCGGGGAGCTGTTTTTT.